This TCR beta chain was sequenced in a study of blood T cell repertoires in COVID-19. The wider study: Samples taken during acute and convalescent COVID-19 were collected in the United States, Italy and Spain. Nucleic acid was either cDNA or gDNA, and it came from T cells, B-cell-depleted T cells, or PBMCs.

In the authors' workflow: Estimated nucleated cell counts came from reference gene primer amplification. Sequenced by immunoSEQ multiplex PCR; TCRdb stores in-frame clones only, minus some. V, J and clone size reflect that table, while D and trimming were determined from the DNA. There are more than 90,000 clones in the sample; 91% occur only once, and around 15% lies in the top ten. V lost 4 bases and J lost 2; bases outside the gene matches: 10. This CDR3 spans 16 amino acids. Germline V lookup: CDR1 SGHNT, CDR2 YYREEE (reference sequence). The material sequenced was peripheral blood. The clonotype comes from a man aged 45-65 years with acute or convalescent COVID-19. The V and J genes are TRBV5-4 and TRBJ2-5; TRBD1 matches 8 bases. The CDR3 DNA sequence: TGTGCCAGCAGCACCGGGGGACAGGCGATGCAAGAGACCCAGTACTTC. It specifies CASSTGGQAMQETQYF.